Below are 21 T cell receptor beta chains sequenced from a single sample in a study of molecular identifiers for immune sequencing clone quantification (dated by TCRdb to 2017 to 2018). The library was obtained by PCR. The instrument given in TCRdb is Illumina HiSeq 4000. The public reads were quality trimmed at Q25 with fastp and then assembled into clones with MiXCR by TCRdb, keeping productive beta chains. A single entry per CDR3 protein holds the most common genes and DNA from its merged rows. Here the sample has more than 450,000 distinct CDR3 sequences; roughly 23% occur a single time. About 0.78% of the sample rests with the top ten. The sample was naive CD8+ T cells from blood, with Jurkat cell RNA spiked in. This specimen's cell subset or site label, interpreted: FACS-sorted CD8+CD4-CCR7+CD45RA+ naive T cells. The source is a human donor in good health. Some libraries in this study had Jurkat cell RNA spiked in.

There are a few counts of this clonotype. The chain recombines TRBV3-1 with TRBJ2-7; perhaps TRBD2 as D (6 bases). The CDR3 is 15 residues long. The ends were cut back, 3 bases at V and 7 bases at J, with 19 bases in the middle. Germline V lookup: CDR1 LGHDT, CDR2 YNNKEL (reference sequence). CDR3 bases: TGTGCCAGCAGCCAGACCGGGAGCCGAGCGTGGGAGCAGTACTTC. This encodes CASSQTGSRAWEQYF.

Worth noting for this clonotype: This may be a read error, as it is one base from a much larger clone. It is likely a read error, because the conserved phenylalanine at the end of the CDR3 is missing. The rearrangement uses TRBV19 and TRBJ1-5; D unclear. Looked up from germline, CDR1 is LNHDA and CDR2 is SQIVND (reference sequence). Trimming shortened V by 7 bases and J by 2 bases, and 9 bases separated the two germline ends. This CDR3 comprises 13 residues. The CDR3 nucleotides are TGTGCCAGTAACCACGGTGGCAATCAGCCCCAGCATTCT. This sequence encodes CASNHGGNQPQHS.

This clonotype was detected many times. CDR3 nucleotide sequence: TGTGCCAGCAGGAGGGAAAAACTGTTTTTT. This gives the protein CASRREKLFF. The rearrangement uses TRBV27 and TRBJ1-4, with D unresolved. CDR1 is MNHEY and CDR2 is SMNVEV in the germline V gene (reference sequence). This CDR3 contains 10 residues. The V and J ends lost 6 bases and 8 bases respectively, with 4 bases between them.

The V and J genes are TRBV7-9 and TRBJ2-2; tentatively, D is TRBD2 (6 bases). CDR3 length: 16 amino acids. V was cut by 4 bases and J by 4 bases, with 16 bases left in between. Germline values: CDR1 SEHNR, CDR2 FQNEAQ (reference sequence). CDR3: CASSSAGTRGTGELFF. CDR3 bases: TGTGCCAGCAGCTCCGCAGGGACTCGAGGCACCGGGGAGCTGTTTTTT.

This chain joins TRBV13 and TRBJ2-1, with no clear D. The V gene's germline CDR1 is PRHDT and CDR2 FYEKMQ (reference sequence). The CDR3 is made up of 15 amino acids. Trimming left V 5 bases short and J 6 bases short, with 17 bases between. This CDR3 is CASSQTGPRVNEQFF. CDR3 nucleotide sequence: TGTGCCAGCAGCCAAACCGGGCCTAGGGTCAATGAGCAGTTCTTC. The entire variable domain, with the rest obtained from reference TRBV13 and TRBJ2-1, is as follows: AAGVIQSPRHLIKEKRETATLKCYPIPRHDTVYWYQQGPGQDPQFLISFYEKMQSDKGSIPDRFSAQQFSDYHSELNMSSLELGDSALYFCASSQTGPRVNEQFFGPGTRLTVL.

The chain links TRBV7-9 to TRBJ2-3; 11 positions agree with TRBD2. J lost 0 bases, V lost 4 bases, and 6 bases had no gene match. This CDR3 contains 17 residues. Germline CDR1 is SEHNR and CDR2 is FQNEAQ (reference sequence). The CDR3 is CASSSLGLAVSTDTQYF. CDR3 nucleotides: TGTGCCAGCAGCTCACTGGGACTAGCGGTTAGCACAGATACGCAGTATTTT.

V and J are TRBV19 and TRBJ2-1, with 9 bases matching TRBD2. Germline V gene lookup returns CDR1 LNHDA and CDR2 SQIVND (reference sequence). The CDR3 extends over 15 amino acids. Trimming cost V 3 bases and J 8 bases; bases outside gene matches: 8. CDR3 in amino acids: CASSIGSGGVYEQFF. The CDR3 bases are TGTGCCAGTAGTATCGGTAGCGGGGGCGTTTATGAGCAGTTCTTC. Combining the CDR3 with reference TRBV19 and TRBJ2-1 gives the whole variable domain DGGITQSPKYLFRKEGQNVTLSCEQNLNHDAMYWYRQDPGQGLRLIYYSQIVNDFQKGDIAEGYSVSREKKESFPLTVTSAQKNPTAFYLCASSIGSGGVYEQFFGPGTRLTVL.

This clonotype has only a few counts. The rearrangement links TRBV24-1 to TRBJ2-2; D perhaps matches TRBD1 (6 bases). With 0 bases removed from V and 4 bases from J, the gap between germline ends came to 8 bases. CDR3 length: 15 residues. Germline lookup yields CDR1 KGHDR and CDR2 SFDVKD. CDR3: CATSDLPGVTGELFF. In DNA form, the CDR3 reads TGTGCCACCAGTGATTTGCCAGGGGTCACCGGGGAGCTGTTTTTT.

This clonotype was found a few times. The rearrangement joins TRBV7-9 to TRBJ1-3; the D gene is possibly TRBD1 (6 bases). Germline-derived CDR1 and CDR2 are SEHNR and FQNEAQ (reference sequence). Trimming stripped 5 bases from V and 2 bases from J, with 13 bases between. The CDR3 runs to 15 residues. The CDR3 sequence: CASSDGGGTGNTIYF. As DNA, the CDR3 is TGTGCCAGCAGCGACGGGGGGGGCACTGGAAACACCATATATTTT.

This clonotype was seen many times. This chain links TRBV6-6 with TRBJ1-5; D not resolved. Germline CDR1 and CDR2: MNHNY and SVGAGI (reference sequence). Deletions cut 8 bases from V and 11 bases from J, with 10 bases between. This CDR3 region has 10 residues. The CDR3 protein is CASGVWAQHF. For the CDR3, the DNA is TGTGCCAGCGGGGTTTGGGCCCAGCATTTT.

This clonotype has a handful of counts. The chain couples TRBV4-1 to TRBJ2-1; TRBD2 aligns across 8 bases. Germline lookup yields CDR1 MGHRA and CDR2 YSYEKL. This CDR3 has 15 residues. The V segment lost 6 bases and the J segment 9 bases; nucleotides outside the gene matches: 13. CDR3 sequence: CASSESSGRGSEQFF. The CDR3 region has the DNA TGCGCCAGCAGTGAATCGAGCGGGAGAGGTAGTGAGCAGTTCTTC.

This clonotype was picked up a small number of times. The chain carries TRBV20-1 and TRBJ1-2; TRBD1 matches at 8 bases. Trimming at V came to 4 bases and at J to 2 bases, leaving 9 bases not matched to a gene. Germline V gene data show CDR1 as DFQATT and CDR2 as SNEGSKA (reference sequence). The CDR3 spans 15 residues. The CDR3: CSATEVGQGNYGYTF. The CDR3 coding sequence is TGCAGTGCTACTGAGGTCGGACAGGGAAACTATGGCTACACCTTC.

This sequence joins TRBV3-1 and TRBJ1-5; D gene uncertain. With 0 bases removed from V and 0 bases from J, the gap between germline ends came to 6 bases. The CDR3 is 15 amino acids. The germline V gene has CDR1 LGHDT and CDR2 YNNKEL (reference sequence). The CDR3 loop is CASSQDFSSNQPQHF. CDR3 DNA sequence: TGTGCCAGCAGCCAAGATTTTTCTAGCAATCAGCCCCAGCATTTT.

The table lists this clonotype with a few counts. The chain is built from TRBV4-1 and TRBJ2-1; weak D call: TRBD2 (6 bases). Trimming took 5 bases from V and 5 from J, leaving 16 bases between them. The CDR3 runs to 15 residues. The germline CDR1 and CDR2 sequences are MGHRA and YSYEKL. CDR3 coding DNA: TGCGCCAGCAGCTTCCGGAGCGGGCCCAACAATGAGCAGTTCTTC. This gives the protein CASSFRSGPNNEQFF.

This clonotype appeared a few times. In DNA, the CDR3 is TGTGCCAGCAAAGGGACGGTCGGCACTGAAGCTTTCTTT. As protein: CASKGTVGTEAFF. V is TRBV11-2 and J is TRBJ1-1; D may be TRBD1 (5 bases). The CDR3 spans 13 residues. Germline V gene sequence: CDR1 SGHAT, CDR2 FQNNGV. The germline V and J ends were trimmed by 7 bases and 4 bases, with 13 bases remaining between them.

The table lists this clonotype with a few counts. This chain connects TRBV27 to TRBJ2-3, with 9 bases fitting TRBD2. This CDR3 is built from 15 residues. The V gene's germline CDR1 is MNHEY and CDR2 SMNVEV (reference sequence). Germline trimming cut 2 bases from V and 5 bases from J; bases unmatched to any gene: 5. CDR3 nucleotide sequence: TGTGCCAGCAGTTTAGGAGCGGGGGGCGGAGATACGCAGTATTTT. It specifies CASSLGAGGGDTQYF.

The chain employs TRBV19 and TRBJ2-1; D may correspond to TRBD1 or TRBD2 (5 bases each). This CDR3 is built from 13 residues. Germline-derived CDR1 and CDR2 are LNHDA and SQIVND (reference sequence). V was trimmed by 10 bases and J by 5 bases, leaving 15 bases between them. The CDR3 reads CATLTGADNEQFF. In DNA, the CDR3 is TGTGCCACTTTAACCGGGGCAGACAATGAGCAGTTCTTC.

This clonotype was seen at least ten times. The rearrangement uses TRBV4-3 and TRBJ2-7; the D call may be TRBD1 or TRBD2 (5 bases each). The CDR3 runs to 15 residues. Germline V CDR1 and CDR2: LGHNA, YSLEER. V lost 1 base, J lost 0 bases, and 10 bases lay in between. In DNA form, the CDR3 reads TGCGCCAGCAGCCAAGCGAGGGGCAGCTCCTACGAGCAGTACTTC. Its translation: CASSQARGSSYEQYF.

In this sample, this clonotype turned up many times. The CDR3 reads CASTTNMNTEAFF. CDR3 coding DNA: TGTGCCTCCACGACAAATATGAACACTGAAGCTTTCTTT. The rearrangement joins TRBV7-9 to TRBJ1-1; D unclear. V was cut by 11 bases and J by 0 bases, with 13 bases left in between. The germline V gene encodes CDR1 SEHNR and CDR2 FQNEAQ (reference sequence). CDR3 length: 13 residues. The full variable domain, completed using reference TRBV7-9 and TRBJ1-1, is DTGVSQNPRHKITKRGQNVTFRCDPISEHNRLYWYRQTLGQGPEFLTYFQNEAQLEKSRLLSDRFSAERPKGSFSTLEIQRTEQGDSAMYLCASTTNMNTEAFFGQGTRLTVV.

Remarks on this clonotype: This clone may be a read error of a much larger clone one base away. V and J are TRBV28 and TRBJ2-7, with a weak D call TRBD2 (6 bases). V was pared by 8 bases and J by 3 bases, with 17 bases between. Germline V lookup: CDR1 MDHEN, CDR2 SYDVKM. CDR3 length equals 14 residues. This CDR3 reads CASGEASEYYEQYF. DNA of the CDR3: TGTGCCAGCGGGGAAGCTAGCGAGTACTACGAGCAGTACTTC.

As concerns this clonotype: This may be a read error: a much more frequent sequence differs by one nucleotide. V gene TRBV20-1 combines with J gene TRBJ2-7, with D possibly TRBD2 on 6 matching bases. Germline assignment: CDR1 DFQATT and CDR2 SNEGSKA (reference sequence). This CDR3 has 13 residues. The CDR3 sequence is CSATGASSYERYF. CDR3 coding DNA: TGCAGTGCTACGGGAGCAAGCTCCTACGAGCGGTACTTC.